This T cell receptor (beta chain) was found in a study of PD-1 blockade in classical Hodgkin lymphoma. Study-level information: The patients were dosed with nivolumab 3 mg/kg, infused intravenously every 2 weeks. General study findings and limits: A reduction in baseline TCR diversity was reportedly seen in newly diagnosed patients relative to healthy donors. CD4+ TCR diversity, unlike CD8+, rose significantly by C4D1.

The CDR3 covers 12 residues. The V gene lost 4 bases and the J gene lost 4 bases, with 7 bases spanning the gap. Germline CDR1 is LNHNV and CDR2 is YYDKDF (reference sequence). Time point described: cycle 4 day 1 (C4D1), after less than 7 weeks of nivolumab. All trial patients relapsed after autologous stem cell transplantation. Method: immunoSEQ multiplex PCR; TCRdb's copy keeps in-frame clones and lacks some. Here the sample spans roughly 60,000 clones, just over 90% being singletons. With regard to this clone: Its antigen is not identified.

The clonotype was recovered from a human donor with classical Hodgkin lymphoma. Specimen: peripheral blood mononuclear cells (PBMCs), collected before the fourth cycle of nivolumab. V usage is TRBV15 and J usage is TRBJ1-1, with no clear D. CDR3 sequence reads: CATSKGSTEAFF. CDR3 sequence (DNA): TGTGCCACCAGCAAAGGGAGCACTGAAGCTTTCTTT.